These T cell receptor beta chains were read from a single sample in a study of CD8 T cells in ankylosing spondylitis. TCRdb analysed the 5' RACE reads with MiXCR anew, one entry per CDR3 protein. The sample lists more than 650,000 distinct CDR3 sequences, approximately 10% occurring once. The sequencing input was blood, either unsorted or a sorted T cell fraction (not recorded which). The receptors originated from a male donor with ankylosing spondylitis. CDR3s include the opening cysteine and the closing phenylalanine or tryptophan. A D gene is named only where the DNA matches it firmly. Not all rows give a size; the values are once, few, many and, for expanded clones, a class.

V	D	J	size	CDR3	DNA
TRBV5-1	TRBD1	TRBJ2-7	few	CASSLGTGPWYEQYF	TGCGCCAGCAGCTTAGGGACAGGGCCATGGTACGAGCAGTACTTC
TRBV6-2/TRBV6-3	NA	TRBJ1-5	few	CASSDRRQPQHF	TGTGCCAGCAGTGATCGGAGGCAGCCCCAGCATTTT
TRBV6-1	NA	TRBJ2-4	few	CASSTGSKNIQYF	TGTGCCAGTTCCACAGGGTCCAAAAACATTCAGTACTTC
TRBV4-2	NA	TRBJ2-1	NA	CASSQDIPYEQFF	TGTGCCAGCAGCCAAGATATCCCTTATGAGCAGTTCTTC
TRBV29-1	TRBD1	TRBJ1-2	few	CSVLQGASSGYTF	TGCAGCGTCTTACAGGGGGCCTCCTCGGGCTACACCTTC
TRBV6-1	NA	TRBJ2-7	many	CASSVGQGFYEQYF	TGTGCCAGCAGTGTCGGGCAGGGGTTCTACGAGCAGTACTTC
TRBV27	TRBD1	TRBJ1-5	NA	CASSPWDRDWSGQPQHF	TGTGCCAGCAGTCCTTGGGACAGGGATTGGTCCGGGCAGCCCCAGCATTTT
TRBV20-1	NA	TRBJ2-5	many	CSALGGRETQYF	TGCAGTGCCCTCGGGGGGCGAGAGACCCAGTACTTC
TRBV18	TRBD1	TRBJ2-7	NA	CASSPGGQGVTYEQYF	TGTGCCAGCTCACCGGGGGGACAGGGGGTAACCTACGAGCAGTACTTC
TRBV12-3/TRBV12-4	NA	TRBJ2-7	NA	CASSPVSVLDYEQYF	TGTGCCAGCAGCCCCGTTTCGGTCCTGGACTACGAGCAGTACTTC
TRBV7-2	TRBD1	TRBJ1-3	few	CASSKLRGRQSGNTIYF	TGTGCCAGCAGCAAACTGAGGGGGCGGCAGTCTGGAAACACCATATATTTT
TRBV7-2	NA	TRBJ2-3	many	CASSYKGPGTDTQYF	TGTGCCAGCAGCTACAAGGGGCCGGGCACAGATACGCAGTATTTT
TRBV28	NA	TRBJ1-2	NA	CASSDRSFSYGYTF	TGTGCCAGCAGTGACAGGTCGTTCAGCTATGGCTACACCTTC
TRBV7-2	TRBD2	TRBJ2-3	few	CASSPVSGRTDTQYF	TGTGCCAGCAGCCCGGTGAGCGGGAGGACAGATACGCAGTATTTT
TRBV9	TRBD1	TRBJ2-3	few	CASSVDRGGADTQYF	TGTGCCAGCAGCGTTGACAGGGGTGGGGCAGATACGCAGTATTTT